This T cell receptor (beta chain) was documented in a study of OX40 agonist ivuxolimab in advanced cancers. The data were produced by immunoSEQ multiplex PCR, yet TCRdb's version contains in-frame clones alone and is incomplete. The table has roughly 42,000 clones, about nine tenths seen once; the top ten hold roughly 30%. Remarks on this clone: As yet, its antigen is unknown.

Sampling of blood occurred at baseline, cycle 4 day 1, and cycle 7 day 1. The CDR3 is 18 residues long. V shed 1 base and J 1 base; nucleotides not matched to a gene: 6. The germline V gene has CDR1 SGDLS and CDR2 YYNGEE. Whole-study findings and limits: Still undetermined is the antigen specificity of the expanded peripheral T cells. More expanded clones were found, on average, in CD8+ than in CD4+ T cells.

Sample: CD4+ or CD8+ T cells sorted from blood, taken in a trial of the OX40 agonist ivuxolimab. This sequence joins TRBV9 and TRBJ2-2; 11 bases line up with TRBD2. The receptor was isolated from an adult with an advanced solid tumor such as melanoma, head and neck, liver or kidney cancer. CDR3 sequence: CASSVFTSGSLNTGELFF. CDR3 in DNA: TGTGCCAGCAGCGTATTTACTAGCGGGAGCTTGAACACCGGGGAGCTGTTTTTT.